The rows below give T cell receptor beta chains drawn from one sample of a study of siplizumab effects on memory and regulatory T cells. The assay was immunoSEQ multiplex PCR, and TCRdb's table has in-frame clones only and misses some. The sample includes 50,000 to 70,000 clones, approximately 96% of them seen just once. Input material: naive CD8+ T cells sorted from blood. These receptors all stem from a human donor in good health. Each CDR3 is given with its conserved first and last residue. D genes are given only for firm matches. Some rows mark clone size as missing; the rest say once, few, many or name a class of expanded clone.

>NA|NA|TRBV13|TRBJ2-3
TGTGCCAGCAGCTTAGGTAGGACTAGCACAGATACGCAGTATTTT
CASSLGRTSTDTQYF
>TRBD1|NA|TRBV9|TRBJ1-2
TGTGCCAGCAGCCCAGGGACAGATCCTAACTATGGCTACACCTTC
CASSPGTDPNYGYTF
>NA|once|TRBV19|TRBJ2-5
TGTGCCAGTAGTATAGATGGATTTTTTGAGGGAGAGACCCAGTACTTC
CASSIDGFFEGETQYF
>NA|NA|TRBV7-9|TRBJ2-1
TGTGCCAGCAGCTTAGAGGGTGAGCAGTTCTTC
CASSLEGEQFF
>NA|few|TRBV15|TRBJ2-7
TGTGCCACCAGCAGAGAAAGGGACGGCGGGTACGAGCAGTACTTC
CATSRERDGGYEQYF
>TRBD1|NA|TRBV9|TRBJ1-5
TGTGCCAGCAGCGAGGGACAGCCCAATCAGCCCCAGCATTTT
CASSEGQPNQPQHF
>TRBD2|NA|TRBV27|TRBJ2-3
TGTGCCAGCAGTTTGGACTCGGGACTAGCGGGGGGAAAAGATACGCAGTATTTT
CASSLDSGLAGGKDTQYF
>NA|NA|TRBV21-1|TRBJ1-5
TGTGCCAGCAGCACCGAACGGACAGGGGCGGTTCAGCCCCAGCATTTT
CASSTERTGAVQPQHF
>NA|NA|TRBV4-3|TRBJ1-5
TGCGCCAGCAGCCAAGCAGGGGCTAGCAATCAGCCCCAGCATTTT
CASSQAGASNQPQHF
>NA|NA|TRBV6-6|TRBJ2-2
TGTGCCAGCACTTGGCGCACCGGGGAGCTGTTTTTT
CASTWRTGELFF